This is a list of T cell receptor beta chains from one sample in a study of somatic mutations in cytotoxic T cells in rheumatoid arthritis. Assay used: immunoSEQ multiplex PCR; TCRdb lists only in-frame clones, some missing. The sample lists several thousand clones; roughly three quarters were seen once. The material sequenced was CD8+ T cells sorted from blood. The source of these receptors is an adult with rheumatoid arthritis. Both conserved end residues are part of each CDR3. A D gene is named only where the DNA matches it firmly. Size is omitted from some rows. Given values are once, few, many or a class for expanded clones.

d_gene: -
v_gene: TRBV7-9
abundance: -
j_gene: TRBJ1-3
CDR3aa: CARGGVSGNTIYF
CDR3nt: TGTGCCAGAGGTGGGGTCTCTGGAAACACCATATATTTT

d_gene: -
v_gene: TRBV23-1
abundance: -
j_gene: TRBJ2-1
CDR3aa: CASSQSPGHPISNEQFF
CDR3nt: TGCGCCAGCAGTCAATCCCCGGGACACCCAATTTCAAATGAGCAGTTCTTC

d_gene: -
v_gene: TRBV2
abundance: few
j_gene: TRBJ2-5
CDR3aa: CASSEAPGGETQYF
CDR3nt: TGTGCCAGCAGTGAAGCCCCAGGTGGGGAGACCCAGTACTTC

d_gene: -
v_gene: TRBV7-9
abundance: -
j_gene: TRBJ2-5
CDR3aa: CASRRGQETQYF
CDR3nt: TGTGCCAGCAGGCGGGGACAAGAGACCCAGTACTTC

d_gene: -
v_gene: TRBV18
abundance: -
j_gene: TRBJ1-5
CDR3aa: CASSLPGQFNQPQHF
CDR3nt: TGTGCCAGCTCACTTCCCGGACAGTTCAATCAGCCCCAGCATTTT

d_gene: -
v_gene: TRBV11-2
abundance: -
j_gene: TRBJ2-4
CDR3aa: CASSLEGGRAKNIQYF
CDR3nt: TGTGCCAGCAGCTTAGAAGGGGGGCGAGCCAAAAACATTCAGTACTTC

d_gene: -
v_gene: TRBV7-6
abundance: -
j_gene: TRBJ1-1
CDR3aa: CASSPPNAGDTEAFF
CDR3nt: TGTGCCAGCAGCCCGCCGAACGCGGGGGACACTGAAGCTTTCTTT

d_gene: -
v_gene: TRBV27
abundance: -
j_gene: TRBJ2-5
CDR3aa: CASSLAGNRDKEKTQYF
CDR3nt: TGTGCCAGCAGTTTAGCCGGAAACCGGGACAAAGAGAAGACCCAGTACTTC

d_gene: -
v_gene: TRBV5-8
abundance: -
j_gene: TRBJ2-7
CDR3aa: CASSLDGQGLIEQYF
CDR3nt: TGTGCCAGCAGCCTCGACGGGCAGGGGCTCATCGAGCAGTACTTC

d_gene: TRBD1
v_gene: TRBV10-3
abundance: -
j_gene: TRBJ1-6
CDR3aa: CAISEEGAAPLHF
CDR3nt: TGTGCCATCAGTGAGGAGGGGGCGGCCCCCCTCCACTTT

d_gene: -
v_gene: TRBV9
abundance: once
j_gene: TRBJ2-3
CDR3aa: CASSTDILPPTDTQYF
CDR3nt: TGTGCCAGCAGCACTGACATCCTACCACCCACAGATACGCAGTATTTT

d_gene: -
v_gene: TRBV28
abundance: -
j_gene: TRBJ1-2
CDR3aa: CASTLEGGINYGYTF
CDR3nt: TGTGCCAGCACACTCGAGGGAGGAATAAACTATGGCTACACCTTC

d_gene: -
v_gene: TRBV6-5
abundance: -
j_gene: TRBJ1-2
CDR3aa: CASSITTNYGYTF
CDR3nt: TGTGCCAGCAGTATTACAACTAACTATGGCTACACCTTC

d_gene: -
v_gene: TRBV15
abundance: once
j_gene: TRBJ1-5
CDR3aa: CATSRLGGAGQPQHF
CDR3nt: TGTGCCACCAGCAGATTGGGGGGGGCTGGTCAGCCCCAGCATTTT

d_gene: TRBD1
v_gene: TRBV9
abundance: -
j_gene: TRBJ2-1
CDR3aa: CASSSQPGQPNNEQFF
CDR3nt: TGTGCCAGCAGCTCTCAACCGGGACAGCCCAACAATGAGCAGTTCTTC

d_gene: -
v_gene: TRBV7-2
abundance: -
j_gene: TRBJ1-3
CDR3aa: CASSLYDAARSGNTIYF
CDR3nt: TGTGCCAGCAGCTTATACGACGCGGCGCGCTCTGGAAACACCATATATTTT

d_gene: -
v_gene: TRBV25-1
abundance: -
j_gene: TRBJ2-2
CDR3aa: CASSEWGGELFF
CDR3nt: TGTGCCAGCAGTGAATGGGGCGGGGAGCTGTTTTTT

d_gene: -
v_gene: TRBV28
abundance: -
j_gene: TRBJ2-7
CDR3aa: CASSETGTTHYEQYF
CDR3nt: TGTGCCAGCAGTGAAACCGGGACAACCCACTACGAGCAGTACTTC

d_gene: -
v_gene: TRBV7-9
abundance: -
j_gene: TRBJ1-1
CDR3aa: CASSFEVTTEAFF
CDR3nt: TGTGCCAGCAGCTTCGAGGTAACCACTGAAGCTTTCTTT

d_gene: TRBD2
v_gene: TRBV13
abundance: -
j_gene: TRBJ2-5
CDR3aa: CASSLGRGETQYF
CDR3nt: TGTGCCAGCAGCTTGGGGAGGGGTGAGACCCAGTACTTC

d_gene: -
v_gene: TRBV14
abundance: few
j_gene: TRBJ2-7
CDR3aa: CASSQAWIYEQYF
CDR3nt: TGTGCCAGCAGCCAAGCGTGGATATACGAGCAGTACTTC

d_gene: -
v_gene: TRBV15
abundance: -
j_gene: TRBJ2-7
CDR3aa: CATSRGSYEQYF
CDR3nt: TGTGCCACCAGCCGAGGGTCCTACGAGCAGTACTTC

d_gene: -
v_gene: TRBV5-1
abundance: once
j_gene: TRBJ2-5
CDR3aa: CASSPEDSNQETQYF
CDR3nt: TGCGCCAGCAGCCCGGAGGACAGCAATCAAGAGACCCAGTACTTC

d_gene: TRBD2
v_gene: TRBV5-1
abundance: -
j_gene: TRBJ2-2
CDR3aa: CASTLAGMNTGELFF
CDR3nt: TGCGCCAGCACCTTAGCGGGAATGAACACCGGGGAGCTGTTTTTT

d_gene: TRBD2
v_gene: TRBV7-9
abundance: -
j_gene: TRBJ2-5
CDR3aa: CASSLGGVETQYF
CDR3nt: TGTGCCAGCAGCCTCGGGGGGGTGGAGACCCAGTACTTC

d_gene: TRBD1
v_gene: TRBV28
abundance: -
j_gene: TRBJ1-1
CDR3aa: CASSMDRFNTEAFF
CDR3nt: TGTGCCAGCAGTATGGACAGGTTTAACACTGAAGCTTTCTTT

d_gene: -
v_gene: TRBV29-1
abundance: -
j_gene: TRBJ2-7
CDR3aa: CSVAGNEQYF
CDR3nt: TGCAGCGTTGCAGGGAACGAGCAGTACTTC

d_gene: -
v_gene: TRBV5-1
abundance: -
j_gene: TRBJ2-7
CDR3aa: CASSEGFSYEQYF
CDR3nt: TGCGCCAGCAGCGAAGGCTTCTCCTACGAGCAGTACTTC

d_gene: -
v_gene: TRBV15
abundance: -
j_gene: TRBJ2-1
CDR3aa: CATSRDLVNEQFF
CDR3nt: TGTGCCACCAGCAGAGATCTGGTGAATGAGCAGTTCTTC